This T cell receptor (beta chain) is drawn from a study of regulatory T cells in long-lasting Graves disease. Study conclusions and caveats: Segments TRBV28, TRBJ1-2 and TRBJ2-5 showed preferential usage in persistent disease.

This CDR3 is built from 13 residues. CDR3-region Arm-PCR and iRepertoire HTBI primers produced the TCR beta libraries. One entry per CDR3 protein results from TCRdb running MiXCR on the multiplex PCR reads. Among roughly 450,000 distinct CDR3 sequences listed, approximately 23% were seen once. Ten or more counts support this clonotype. What it binds is not known. Compared with germline, one end of the junction differs, possibly owing to a read error. Time point denoted: persistent/refractory GD, antithyroid drugs over 5 years with positive TRAb. TCR sequences were obtained from RNA taken from PBMCs. An endocrinology department in Xi'an, China, supplied the patients.

The sequencing here drew on peripheral blood mononuclear cells (PBMCs), taken when the disease was refractory, from a patient treated with antithyroid drugs. This chain uses TRBV12-3 or TRBV12-4 with TRBJ2-5; the match to TRBD2 covers 8 bases. The clonotype originates from a female donor with Graves disease. CDR3: CASIPDLAGRPDF. The CDR3, as DNA: TGTGCCAGCATCCCCGACTTAGCGGGGCGACCGGACTTC.